This TCR beta chain was sequenced in a study of T-cell memory formation after mild COVID-19 (dated by TCRdb to 2020 to 2022). Study-level background: Most TCR sequence clusters were specific to one of the two donors. Longitudinal TCRalpha and TCRbeta repertoire sequencing tracked T-cell clones expanding and contracting after mild COVID-19 in two donors. Two young, previously healthy adult volunteers made up the cohort, one male and one female. Overall study results and their limits: Some responding clones were found in pre-infection memory, which suggests that pre-existing cross-reactive memory T cells took part in the SARS-CoV-2 response. The study covered only a couple of mild cases, and larger cohorts including severe cases with pre-infection samples were considered necessary. Clones that contracted from day 15 to 85 showed balanced CD4/CD8 phenotypes, whereas a second wave of clones that expanded from day 15 to 37 leaned towards CD4+. Contracting CD4+ clones appeared mostly in the CM and EM memory subsets, whereas CD8+ clones were enriched in EMRA. The second-wave clones that peaked on day 37 were not confirmed to be SARS-CoV-2 specific.

Many counts were recorded for this clonotype. Its antigen remains undetermined. Base qualities are not provided; no much larger clone lies one nucleotide away. The sequencer listed for this sample is Illumina NovaSeq 6000. Using 5'RACE with constant-segment primers, TCRalpha and TCRbeta cDNA libraries were constructed, with sample barcodes and unique molecular identifiers added in the process. RNA was extracted from every sample with Trizol reagent. Amplification of the libraries took two PCR steps, and the second step added a second sample barcode plus Illumina TruSeq adapters. Sequencing of libraries was performed on an Illumina NovaSeq with 2 x 150 bp paired-end reads. The authors' pipeline ran thus. With migec v1.2.7, reads were demultiplexed and then collapsed into UMI-guided consensus sequences. Using mixcr v2.1.11, UMI consensuses were aligned to TRA and TRB V and J templates and then assembled into clonotypes. A clonotype was counted as expanded or contracted only if both edgeR and NoisET called the change significant, with noise models trained on biological replicates. edgeR calls used a false discovery rate-adjusted p below 0.01 and a log2 fold-change threshold of 1. As an exploratory analysis of dynamics, max-normalized trajectories of the 1000 most abundant clonotypes were examined with PCA combined with hierarchical clustering. Separately sequenced CD4+ and CD8+ repertoires were used to assign a CD4 or CD8 phenotype to each responding clone. TCRdb reprocessing: public reads trimmed at Q25 with fastp, clones called with MiXCR, in-frame beta chains kept. Each CDR3 protein gets just one entry, which takes the most common genes and DNA from the rows behind it. The V and J calls reflect TCRdb's pipeline rather than the authors' work. The table for this sample lists roughly 130,000 distinct CDR3 sequences; 17% of them were counted only once. The top ten hold 5.2% of the sample.

V drops 2 bases and J drops 9 bases, leaving 11 bases in between. The germline V gene encodes CDR1 MNHEY and CDR2 SVGEGT. The CDR3 measures 13 amino acids from cysteine to phenylalanine. Just CDR3 DNA is preserved here, 39 bases in frame from base 1. Ficoll-Paque density gradient centrifugation was used to isolate PBMCs. This sequence originates from a man between 18 and 35 years old who had mild COVID-19 (a few samples of this study predate the infection). The sample titles of this study are shuffled in the database, so cell type and time point are left out; the donor was told from shared clones. Recombination joined TRBV6-2 or TRBV6-3 with TRBJ2-1, with a weak D call of TRBD2 (6 bases match). The sample consisted of PBMCs or a T cell subset sorted from them (not recorded which). The CDR3 protein sequence reads: CASSYVGGSEQFF. The sequenced DNA: TGTGCCAGCAGTTACGTGGGGGGTAGTGAGCAGTTCTTC.